The 29 T cell receptor beta chains below come from one sample, sequenced in a study of regulatory T cells in long-lasting Graves disease. CDR3 regions were amplified by Arm-PCR using iRepertoire HTBI primers to build TCR beta libraries. TCRdb used MiXCR to reprocess the multiplex PCR reads, holding one entry per CDR3 protein. The table has 650,000 to 850,000 distinct CDR3 sequences, 25% to 35% seen once. The time point was: persistent/refractory GD, antithyroid drugs over 5 years with positive TRAb. PBMC-extracted RNA yielded the TCR library. This material consisted of peripheral blood mononuclear cells (PBMCs), taken when the disease was refractory, from a patient treated with antithyroid drugs. The receptors were sampled from a female donor with Graves disease.

This clonotype turned up a few times. V usage is TRBV6-1 and J usage is TRBJ2-7; D may be TRBD1 or TRBD2 (7 bases each). CDR3 length equals 13 residues. V was cut by 2 bases and J by 7 bases, with 12 bases left in between. Germline V lookup: CDR1 MNHNS, CDR2 SASEGT. Here the CDR3 reads CASSEYQGGEQYF. The CDR3 DNA reads TGTGCCAGCAGTGAATACCAGGGGGGGGAGCAGTACTTC.

This clonotype occurred a few times. The V gene is TRBV5-1, the J gene TRBJ1-1, with D maybe TRBD1 (6 bases). The CDR3 is made up of 16 amino acids. The germline CDR1 and CDR2 sequences are SGHRS and YFSETQ. V lost 4 bases and J lost 0, with 16 bases in between. This CDR3 is CASSPGSGAVNTEAFF. DNA for the CDR3: TGCGCCAGCAGCCCCGGGTCGGGGGCGGTGAACACTGAAGCTTTCTTT.

This clonotype was observed a handful of times. CDR3 protein: CASTKTGGSNEQYF. The CDR3 region has the DNA TGTGCCAGCACCAAGACGGGAGGGAGTAACGAGCAGTACTTC. The J gene is TRBJ2-7, the V gene TRBV6-1, with 8 bases aligning to TRBD2. Germline V gives CDR1 MNHNS, CDR2 SASEGT. The CDR3 has 14 amino acids. The V segment lost 7 bases and the J segment 5 bases; nucleotides outside the gene matches: 10.

This clonotype was counted only a few times. The chain carries TRBV3-1 and TRBJ1-4; maybe TRBD1 (6 bases). V lost 3 bases, J lost 6 bases, and 14 bases lay in between. This CDR3 comprises 15 residues. Germline V gene data show CDR1 as LGHDT and CDR2 as YNNKEL (reference sequence). As DNA, the CDR3 is TGTGCCAGCAGCCAGACAGGTTCGATACATGAAAAACTGTTTTTT. Translated: CASSQTGSIHEKLFF.

This rearrangement joins TRBV7-3 to TRBJ1-1; D is perhaps TRBD1 (6 bases). Germline CDR1 and CDR2: SGHTA and FQGTGA. V was shortened by 6 bases and J by 1 base, with 18 bases between the two germline ends. This CDR3 comprises 16 residues. CDR3 protein: CASRWQGIFRNTEAFF. As DNA, the CDR3 is TGTGCCAGCAGGTGGCAGGGGATCTTCAGGAACACTGAAGCTTTCTTT.

This clonotype has only a few counts. The chain links TRBV20-1 to TRBJ2-5; no reliable D call. Germline lookup yields CDR1 DFQATT and CDR2 SNEGSKA (reference sequence). CDR3 length equals 11 residues. The ends were cut back, 3 bases at V and 2 bases at J, with 4 bases in the middle. CDR3 nucleotide sequence: TGCAGTGCTAGCGGGCAAGAGACCCAGTACTTC. The encoded protein is CSASGQETQYF.

The chain recombines TRBV30 with TRBJ1-2; TRBD1 is a possible D gene (6 bases). Germline V CDR1 and CDR2: GTSNPN, SVGIG (reference sequence). Trimming took off 2 bases at V and 4 bases at J, with 8 bases between the two ends. CDR3 length equals 12 residues. DNA of the CDR3: TGTGCCTGGAGTACAGGGATCTATGGCTACACCTTC. This sequence encodes CAWSTGIYGYTF.

This rearrangement joins TRBV10-3 to TRBJ1-5; 7 bases line up with TRBD1. This CDR3 has 14 amino acids. The germline V gene encodes CDR1 ENHRY and CDR2 SYGVKD. With 10 bases clipped from V and 5 bases from J, the junction kept 11 bases outside the gene matches. The CDR3 sequence is CATKSRQGDQPQHF. As DNA, the CDR3 is TGTGCCACCAAGTCGCGCCAGGGGGATCAGCCCCAGCATTTT.

The chain uses TRBV7-2 and TRBJ1-2; TRBD1 might be the D (5 bases). Per the germline V gene, CDR1 is SGHTA and CDR2 is FQGNSA. The V end was cut by 0 bases, the J end by 1 base, with 18 bases between. The CDR3 is made up of 18 amino acids. The CDR3 DNA sequence: TGTGCCAGCAGCTTAGCTTGGACTAGCGGGAGGGGTAACTATGGCTACACCTTC. This translates into CASSLAWTSGRGNYGYTF. The full variable domain, with the rest looked up from reference TRBV7-2 and TRBJ1-2, is GAGVSQSPSNKVTEKGKDVELRCDPISGHTALYWYRQSLGQGLEFLIYFQGNSAPDKSGLPSDRFSAERTGGSVSTLTIQRTQQEDSAVYLCASSLAWTSGRGNYGYTFGSGTRLTVV.

The chain combines TRBV6-1 with TRBJ1-3, with D possibly TRBD1 on 6 matching bases. This CDR3 is 18 amino acids long. Germline values: CDR1 MNHNS, CDR2 SASEGT. Trimming took off 5 bases at V and 0 bases at J, with 20 bases between the two ends. CDR3 residues: CASSRDSRDTTSGNTIYF. CDR3 bases: TGTGCCAGCAGTAGAGACAGTCGGGACACTACCTCTGGAAACACCATATATTTT.

This clonotype showed up just a few times. The rearrangement joins TRBV30 to TRBJ1-2; 8 bases map to TRBD1. Germline V gene sequence: CDR1 GTSNPN, CDR2 SVGIG (reference sequence). V lost 5 bases to trimming and J lost 5 bases; unmatched junction nucleotides: 4. The CDR3 extends over 12 amino acids. CDR3 DNA: TGTGCCTGGTGGACAGGGAGGTATGGCTACACCTTC. Protein sequence: CAWWTGRYGYTF.

J is TRBJ2-2 and V is TRBV7-2, with D unclear. This CDR3 region has 15 residues. Trimming stripped 5 bases from V and 5 bases from J, with 15 bases between. Germline loops: CDR1 SGHTA, CDR2 FQGNSA. DNA for the CDR3: TGTGCCAGCAGCCCACGAGACTTAAATACCGGGGAGCTGTTTTTT. It is translated as CASSPRDLNTGELFF.

The chain recombines TRBV20-1 with TRBJ2-7, with TRBD2 matching over 9 bases. Germline lookup yields CDR1 DFQATT and CDR2 SNEGSKA (reference sequence). There are 11 residues in the CDR3. V gave up 6 bases and J gave up 6 bases; unmatched junction bases: 3. The CDR3 sequence: CSAWTSVEQYF. As DNA, the CDR3 is TGCAGTGCATGGACTAGCGTCGAGCAGTACTTC.

This clonotype was seen a few times. The V gene is TRBV20-1, the J gene TRBJ1-6; D remains ambiguous. Germline V gene sequence: CDR1 DFQATT, CDR2 SNEGSKA (reference sequence). Trimming removed 0 bases at V and 5 bases at J, with 8 bases between. The CDR3 spans 14 residues. The CDR3 region is CSARERRDNSPLHF. The CDR3 DNA follows: TGCAGTGCTAGAGAACGTAGGGATAATTCACCCCTCCACTTT.

This clonotype was seen more than once but under ten times. This sequence joins TRBV19 and TRBJ1-2, with D maybe TRBD1 (6 bases). With 9 bases removed from V and 0 bases from J, the gap between germline ends came to 23 bases. In germline, CDR1 is LNHDA, CDR2 SQIVND (reference sequence). There are 17 residues in the CDR3. The CDR3, as DNA: TGTGCCAGCCGAGAACCGGGACAAGTTACTGCTAACTATGGCTACACCTTC. This encodes CASREPGQVTANYGYTF. Full variable domain (rest looked up from reference TRBV19 and TRBJ1-2): DGGITQSPKYLFRKEGQNVTLSCEQNLNHDAMYWYRQDPGQGLRLIYYSQIVNDFQKGDIAEGYSVSREKKESFPLTVTSAQKNPTAFYLCASREPGQVTANYGYTFGSGTRLTVV.

This clonotype was counted only a few times. The V gene is TRBV7-9, the J gene TRBJ1-1; the match to TRBD1 covers 7 bases. V gave up 3 bases and J gave up 1 base; unmatched junction bases: 14. Germline CDR1 reads SEHNR; CDR2 reads FQNEAQ (reference sequence). The CDR3 sequence is 18 residues long. The CDR3 nucleotides read TGTGCCAGCAGCTTCCCCTCATCCCACCGGACAGGGAACACTGAAGCTTTCTTT. It is translated as CASSFPSSHRTGNTEAFF.

The rearrangement links TRBV19 to TRBJ2-6; TRBD1 is a possible D gene (5 bases). Per the germline V gene, CDR1 is LNHDA and CDR2 is SQIVND (reference sequence). This CDR3 comprises 15 residues. The V gene lost 3 bases and the J gene lost 1 base, with 7 bases spanning the gap. CDR3 loop: CASSIQGSGANVLTF. The CDR3 DNA reads TGTGCCAGTAGTATTCAGGGTTCTGGGGCCAACGTCCTGACTTTC.

This clonotype was picked up many times. V and J are TRBV5-6 and TRBJ2-5; 8 bases are a match to TRBD1. CDR3 size: 18 residues. With 0 bases clipped from V and 4 bases from J, the junction kept 14 bases outside the gene matches. CDR1 is SGHDT, CDR2 YYEEEE, per germline. In DNA, the CDR3 is TGTGCCAGCAGCTTGGGGACAGCGGACAGGGTGACCGGAGAGACCCAGTACTTC. It codes for CASSLGTADRVTGETQYF.

The rearrangement joins TRBV6-2 or TRBV6-3 to TRBJ2-3, with TRBD2 matching over 7 bases. The CDR3 sequence is 13 residues long. V trimming: 7 bases; J trimming: 3 bases; junction bases outside the gene matches: 4. Germline V gene lookup returns CDR1 MNHEY and CDR2 SVGEGT. DNA of the CDR3: TGTGCCAGCAACGGGGGAGGGACAGATACGCAGTATTTT. It codes for CASNGGGTDTQYF.

The V gene is TRBV9, the J gene TRBJ2-7; 8 bases line up with TRBD2. Germline CDR1 reads SGDLS; CDR2 reads YYNGEE. V dropped 1 base and J dropped 3; count of bases not matched to a gene: 6. The CDR3 is made up of 15 amino acids. CDR3 sequence: CASSVSGSVFYEQYF. CDR3 sequence (DNA): TGTGCCAGCAGCGTAAGCGGGAGCGTCTTCTACGAGCAGTACTTC.

The chain links TRBV15 to TRBJ1-1; D ambiguous. Looked up from germline, CDR1 is LNHNV and CDR2 is YYDKDF (reference sequence). The V and J ends lost 8 bases and 6 bases respectively, with 10 bases between them. This CDR3 comprises 11 residues. Here the CDR3 reads CATSFRSEAFF. The CDR3 nucleotides read TGTGCCACCTCTTTTCGGTCTGAAGCTTTCTTT. Looking up the rest from reference TRBV15 and TRBJ1-1 gives the full variable domain: DAMVIQNPRYQVTQFGKPVTLSCSQTLNHNVMYWYQQKSSQAPKLLFHYYDKDFNNEADTPDNFQSRRPNTSFCFLDIRSPGLGDTAMYLCATSFRSEAFFGQGTRLTVV.

This clonotype was observed a few times. CDR3 coding DNA: TGCGCCAGCAGCCGAGCGGGAGGGCTGGAGACCCAGTACTTC. It encodes CASSRAGGLETQYF. The genes are TRBV5-1 and TRBJ2-5; 10 bases align to TRBD2. Germline V gene data show CDR1 as SGHRS and CDR2 as YFSETQ. The length of the CDR3 is 14 residues. Unmatched junction bases numbered 5, after V lost 4 bases and J lost 5 bases.

This clonotype showed up many times. The rearrangement links TRBV28 to TRBJ1-2; TRBD1 matches 10 bases. Germline V gene sequence: CDR1 MDHEN, CDR2 SYDVKM. This CDR3 spans 14 amino acids. The V segment lost 3 bases and the J segment 5 bases; nucleotides outside the gene matches: 3. CDR3 nucleotide sequence: TGTGCCAGCAGTTTTGGGACAGGGGTGTATGGCTACACCTTC. As protein: CASSFGTGVYGYTF.

V usage is TRBV9 and J usage is TRBJ2-2; TRBD1 is a possible D gene (8 bases). Per the germline V gene, CDR1 is SGDLS and CDR2 is YYNGEE. Trimming left V 3 bases short and J 5 bases short, with 17 bases between. This CDR3 region has 16 residues. CDR3 DNA: TGTGCCAGCAGCGCGCACGACAGGGGAGGGACCGGGGAGCTGTTTTTT. Protein sequence: CASSAHDRGGTGELFF. Looking up the rest from reference TRBV9 and TRBJ2-2 gives the full variable domain: DSGVTQTPKHLITATGQRVTLRCSPRSGDLSVYWYQQSLDQGLQFLIQYYNGEERAKGNILERFSAQQFPDLHSELNLSSLELGDSALYFCASSAHDRGGTGELFFGEGSRLTVL.

The chain has TRBV7-2 and TRBJ2-1, with TRBD2 matching 9 bases. CDR3 length: 16 amino acids. V dropped 5 bases and J dropped 4; count of bases not matched to a gene: 9. Germline loops: CDR1 SGHTA, CDR2 FQGNSA. CDR3 sequence: CASSQGSSGIYNEQFF. The CDR3 nucleotides are TGTGCCAGCAGCCAAGGCTCTAGCGGGATTTACAATGAGCAGTTCTTC. The full variable domain, rest sourced from reference TRBV7-2 and TRBJ2-1, is GAGVSQSPSNKVTEKGKDVELRCDPISGHTALYWYRQSLGQGLEFLIYFQGNSAPDKSGLPSDRFSAERTGGSVSTLTIQRTQQEDSAVYLCASSQGSSGIYNEQFFGPGTRLTVL.

The chain is built from TRBV30 and TRBJ1-1; D gene ambiguous. Germline CDR1 GTSNPN, CDR2 SVGIG (reference sequence). The CDR3 is made up of 12 amino acids. In DNA, the CDR3 is TGTAAGAAGGGTCCCAGGAACACTGAAGCTTTCTTT. This sequence encodes CKKGPRNTEAFF.

The sample holds a few counts of this clonotype. The V gene is TRBV7-6, the J gene TRBJ2-7, with TRBD1 identical over 8 bases. This CDR3 has 15 amino acids. V lost 5 bases and J lost 5; bases outside the gene matches: 11. In germline, CDR1 is SGHVS, CDR2 FNYEAQ. CDR3 coding DNA: TGTGCCAGCAGCCTCACGACAGGGGCGGTCCACGAGCAGTACTTC. Protein: CASSLTTGAVHEQYF.

In this sample, this clonotype turned up many times. The rearrangement links TRBV12-3 or TRBV12-4 to TRBJ1-6, with 7 positions matching TRBD1. The CDR3 loop spans 18 amino acids. Trimming took 4 bases from V and 5 from J; bases not matched to a gene: 14. CDR3 amino acids: CASSSHSRGQVDNSPLHF. The CDR3 DNA is TGTGCCAGCAGTTCCCATTCAAGAGGACAGGTCGATAATTCACCCCTCCACTTT.

This chain links TRBV5-6 with TRBJ1-2; D is undetermined. The CDR3 is 14 amino acids. Per the germline V gene, CDR1 is SGHDT and CDR2 is YYEEEE. Trimming pared 6 bases from V and 0 bases from J, leaving 12 bases between. CDR3 sequence: CASIRPPANYGYTF. In nucleotides, the CDR3 is TGTGCCAGCATCCGCCCGCCCGCTAACTATGGCTACACCTTC. Filled out from reference TRBV5-6 and TRBJ1-2, the complete variable domain reads DAGVTQSPTHLIKTRGQQVTLRCSPKSGHDTVSWYQQALGQGPQFIFQYYEEEERQRGNFPDRFSGHQFPNYSSELNVNALLLGDSALYLCASIRPPANYGYTFGSGTRLTVV.